Below are 29 T cell receptor beta chains sequenced from a single sample in a study of blood T cell repertoires in COVID-19. The assay was immunoSEQ multiplex PCR, and TCRdb's table has in-frame clones only and misses some. The table includes around 260,000 clones, around 88% detected once. Sequencing used peripheral blood. Every receptor here comes from a man younger than 40 with active or convalescent COVID-19.

The chain joins TRBV4-1 to TRBJ1-2; TRBD1 matches 8 bases. Losses at the gene ends were 2 bases for V and 5 bases for J; bases not matched to a gene: 7. Germline CDR1 reads MGHRA; CDR2 reads YSYEKL. The CDR3 totals 15 residues. The CDR3 sequence: CASSQRAGGSYGYTF. Written as DNA, the CDR3 is TGCGCCAGCAGCCAACGGGCAGGGGGCAGTTATGGCTACACCTTC.

This clone was detected a few times. This chain joins TRBV11-2 and TRBJ2-1, with D possibly TRBD1 on 5 matching bases. V dropped 5 bases and J dropped 7 bases, with 15 bases sitting between them. CDR3 length: 14 residues. Germline V gene lookup returns CDR1 SGHAT and CDR2 FQNNGV. The CDR3 region has the DNA TGTGCCAGCAGCCTACGACAGATAAGGAATGAGCAGTTCTTC. As protein: CASSLRQIRNEQFF.

The V gene is TRBV4-1, the J gene TRBJ1-1; D remains ambiguous. The germline CDR1 and CDR2 sequences are MGHRA and YSYEKL. This CDR3 region has 16 residues. Trimming removed 2 bases from V and 5 bases from J, with 18 bases in between. The CDR3 bases are TGCGCCAGCAGCCAATTAATCGAGGTTACGAGGACTGAAGCTTTCTTT. Its protein product is CASSQLIEVTRTEAFF.

This chain uses TRBV19 with TRBJ1-2; the D gene is possibly TRBD1 (6 bases). In germline, CDR1 is LNHDA, CDR2 SQIVND (reference sequence). The CDR3 is made up of 14 amino acids. V gave up 6 bases and J gave up 2 bases, with 13 bases separating them. The chain's CDR3 is CASRMVGANYGYTF. The CDR3 DNA follows: TGTGCCAGTAGAATGGTGGGGGCGAACTATGGCTACACCTTC.

CDR3 loop: CASSSTARYGYTF. In DNA form, the CDR3 reads TGTGCCAGCAGCTCGACAGCCCGCTATGGCTACACCTTC. The J gene is TRBJ1-2, the V gene TRBV13; D may be TRBD1 (5 bases). The germline V gene has CDR1 PRHDT and CDR2 FYEKMQ (reference sequence). V lost 4 bases and J 4 bases, leaving 10 bases between the germline ends. This CDR3 region has 13 residues.

This clone has only a few counts. The genes are TRBV3-1 (or the pseudogene TRBV3-2) and TRBJ1-2, with D hard to call. V was trimmed by 6 bases and J by 5 bases, leaving 22 bases between them. Germline V gives CDR1 LGHDT, CDR2 YNNKEL (reference sequence). The CDR3 sequence is 16 residues long. CDR3 protein: CASSHLEAGSWYGYTF. The CDR3 DNA sequence: TGTGCCAGCAGTCATTTGGAGGCCGGATCATGGTATGGCTACACCTTC.

The chain links TRBV14 to TRBJ2-5; TRBD2 might be the D (6 bases). Germline CDR1 SGHDN, CDR2 FVKESK. V was pared by 2 bases and J by 5 bases, with 12 bases between. This CDR3 has 14 residues. The CDR3 DNA reads TGTGCCAGCAGCCAACGGCTAGCGCCGGAGACCCAGTACTTC. Translated: CASSQRLAPETQYF.

The chain is built from TRBV7-9 and TRBJ2-3; TRBD2 might be the D (5 bases). Germline V CDR1 and CDR2: SEHNR, FQNEAQ (reference sequence). V lost 3 bases to trimming and J lost 5 bases, with 12 bases between them. This CDR3 is 14 amino acids long. CDR3 sequence: CASSFSGSGDTQYF. The CDR3 DNA sequence: TGTGCCAGCAGCTTTTCGGGATCTGGAGATACGCAGTATTTT.

This sequence joins TRBV6-6 and TRBJ1-2; 7 nucleotides align to TRBD1. The CDR3 runs 15 residues. CDR1 is MNHNY and CDR2 is SVGAGI in the germline V gene (reference sequence). J was trimmed by 3 bases and V by 0 bases; bases with no gene match: 4. The chain's CDR3 is CASSYSGQPYYGYTF. The CDR3, as DNA: TGTGCCAGCAGTTACTCGGGACAGCCTTACTATGGCTACACCTTC.

This chain uses TRBV11-3 with TRBJ2-3; 8 nucleotides match TRBD1. Losses at the gene ends were 2 bases for V and 3 bases for J; bases not matched to a gene: 7. The germline V gene encodes CDR1 SGHNT and CDR2 YENEEA. The CDR3 covers 16 residues. For the CDR3, the DNA is TGTGCCAGCAGCTTAAGGGGGACAGGCGGGACAGATACGCAGTATTTT. Amino acid sequence: CASSLRGTGGTDTQYF.

The table lists this clone with a few counts. The gene calls are TRBV9 and TRBJ2-1, with 10 bases matching TRBD2. There are 15 residues in the CDR3. The J segment lost 4 bases and the V segment lost 2 bases, leaving 3 bases of the junction unmatched. CDR1 and CDR2 from the germline V gene are SGDLS and YYNGEE. CDR3 sequence: CASSVSGGEYNEQFF. CDR3 in DNA: TGTGCCAGCAGCGTCAGCGGGGGGGAGTACAATGAGCAGTTCTTC.

This sequence joins TRBV18 and TRBJ2-1, with 9 bases identical to TRBD2. CDR3 length equals 16 residues. V gave up 6 bases and J gave up 4 bases; unmatched junction bases: 10. The V gene's germline CDR1 is KGHSH and CDR2 LQKENI. The CDR3 protein is CASSPEAGGIYNEQFF. The DNA for the CDR3 is TGTGCCAGCTCGCCGGAAGCGGGGGGCATATACAATGAGCAGTTCTTC.

V gene TRBV12-3 or TRBV12-4 combines with J gene TRBJ2-1; 7 bases line up with TRBD1. V lost 7 bases, J lost 9 bases, and 9 bases stayed unmatched. The CDR3 consists of 13 residues. This chain's CDR3 is CASTIDRVGEQFF. CDR3 DNA sequence: TGTGCCAGCACCATAGACAGGGTAGGTGAGCAGTTCTTC.

The chain uses TRBV9 and TRBJ1-4; TRBD1 matches 9 bases. The CDR3 length is 15 residues. CDR1 and CDR2 from the germline V gene are SGDLS and YYNGEE. The ends lost 1 base at V and 7 bases at J; junction bases unmatched: 5. Here the CDR3 DNA reads TGTGCCAGCAGCGTATCAGGGACAGGGTTTGAAAAACTGTTTTTT. Translated: CASSVSGTGFEKLFF.

This clone was picked up a small number of times. The chain employs TRBV5-5 and TRBJ1-1; possibly TRBD1 for D (5 bases). V was pared by 0 bases and J by 0 bases, with 15 bases between. CDR1 and CDR2 from the germline V gene are SGHKS and YYEKEE (reference sequence). The CDR3 sequence is 17 residues long. The DNA for the CDR3 is TGTGCCAGCAGCTTGGCCAGGGTCCTAAACATGAACACTGAAGCTTTCTTT. Translating gives CASSLARVLNMNTEAFF.

This rearrangement joins TRBV6-5 to TRBJ2-2; D perhaps matches TRBD1 (6 bases). Germline CDR1 reads MNHEY; CDR2 reads SVGAGI. The germline V and J ends were trimmed by 10 bases and 6 bases, with 21 bases remaining between them. The CDR3 has 15 residues. Written as DNA, the CDR3 is TGTGCCACCCGGCAGGGGCGAGGTGTTTCCGGGGAGCTGTTTTTT. Its translation: CATRQGRGVSGELFF.

The chain has TRBV6-5 and TRBJ1-1, with 7 bases matching TRBD1. V gave up 10 bases and J gave up 3 bases; unmatched junction bases: 14. This CDR3 has 15 amino acids. Germline CDR1 MNHEY, CDR2 SVGAGI. The chain's CDR3 is CAISSGIQGYTEAFF. In nucleotides, the CDR3 is TGTGCCATCAGCTCTGGGATACAGGGGTACACTGAAGCTTTCTTT.

V and J are TRBV6-6 and TRBJ1-1; TRBD1 matches 10 bases. The CDR3 is 13 amino acids. Per the germline V gene, CDR1 is MNHNY and CDR2 is SVGAGI (reference sequence). Trimming at V came to 6 bases and at J to 5 bases, leaving 3 bases not matched to a gene. The CDR3 protein is CASRPGQGTEAFF. DNA of the CDR3: TGTGCCAGCAGGCCGGGACAGGGGACTGAAGCTTTCTTT.

In this sample, this clone turned up once. The rearrangement links TRBV6-5 to TRBJ1-1; TRBD1 is a possible D gene (5 bases). Trimming took off 4 bases at V and 3 bases at J, with 12 bases between the two ends. This CDR3 contains 14 residues. Per germline, CDR1 MNHEY and CDR2 SVGAGI. For the CDR3, the DNA is TGTGCCAGCAGTTTTACGGAGGGGCACACTGAAGCTTTCTTT. Amino acids: CASSFTEGHTEAFF.

The CDR3 is CASSARDTYYEQYF. Written as DNA, the CDR3 is TGTGCCAGCAGTGCCCGGGACACTTACTACGAGCAGTACTTC. The rearrangement uses TRBV27 and TRBJ2-7, with a tentative D call TRBD1 (6 bases). CDR1 and CDR2 from the germline V gene are MNHEY and SMNVEV (reference sequence). The CDR3 runs to 14 residues. V was pared by 5 bases and J by 3 bases, with 14 bases between.

In this sample, this clone turned up a few times. This rearrangement joins TRBV5-4 to TRBJ1-1; possibly TRBD1 for D (6 bases). CDR1 and CDR2 from the germline V gene are SGHNT and YYREEE (reference sequence). The CDR3 sequence is 15 residues long. Between the trimmed V and J ends, which lost 4 bases and 1 base, there was a span of 14 bases. As DNA, the CDR3 is TGTGCCAGCAGCCTACCTGACAGGAGGAACACTGAAGCTTTCTTT. It is translated as CASSLPDRRNTEAFF.

The V and J genes are TRBV4-3 and TRBJ2-1; 10 bases map to TRBD2. Per germline, CDR1 LGHNA and CDR2 YSLEER. The J segment lost 4 bases and the V segment lost 1 base, leaving 4 bases of the junction unmatched. The CDR3 sequence is 16 residues long. The CDR3 nucleotides are TGCGCCAGCAGCCAAGTTGTTAGCGGGGGGTACAATGAGCAGTTCTTC. Protein: CASSQVVSGGYNEQFF.

The chain carries TRBV5-4 and TRBJ2-5; TRBD1 is a possible D gene (5 bases). V lost 9 bases and J lost 4, with 22 bases in between. Germline CDR1 is SGHNT and CDR2 is YYREEE (reference sequence). The CDR3 has 15 residues. This CDR3 reads CATTSGAGARETQYF. CDR3 sequence (DNA): TGTGCCACCACAAGTGGGGCCGGTGCTCGAGAGACCCAGTACTTC.

V is TRBV27 and J is TRBJ2-7, with 8 positions matching TRBD1. The CDR3 totals 14 residues. Germline V gene sequence: CDR1 MNHEY, CDR2 SMNVEV (reference sequence). J gave up 7 bases and V 4 bases, and 9 bases lay outside the gene matches. CDR3 nucleotide sequence: TGTGCCAGCAGTTCCCGACAGGGGCGGCGGGAGCAGTACTTC. As protein: CASSSRQGRREQYF.

The genes are TRBV9 and TRBJ1-1; tentative D call: TRBD1 (5 bases). The V end lost 4 bases, the J end lost 7 bases, and 26 bases lay between the germline ends. Looked up from germline, CDR1 is SGDLS and CDR2 is YYNGEE. The CDR3 runs 17 residues. CDR3 bases: TGTGCCAGCAGCCCCCGCTCCTGGGGTCAGGGCCGGAGTGAAGCTTTCTTT. Protein sequence: CASSPRSWGQGRSEAFF.

The chain couples TRBV19 to TRBJ1-2; weak D call: TRBD1 (5 bases). Deletions cut 7 bases from V and 3 bases from J, with 18 bases between. The CDR3 is 15 residues long. Per the germline V gene, CDR1 is LNHDA and CDR2 is SQIVND (reference sequence). CDR3 DNA: TGTGCCAGTAAAACATGGGGGGAGAGAGACTATGGCTACACCTTC. It codes for CASKTWGERDYGYTF.

The chain links TRBV23-1 to TRBJ1-1; tentatively, D is TRBD1 (5 bases). TRBV23-1 is noted as an ORF with a role that remains uncertain. CDR3 length: 20 residues. Between the trimmed V and J ends, which lost 2 bases and 4 bases, there was a span of 29 bases. DNA for the CDR3: TGCGCCAGCAGTCAAAGAAGGTGCGATGCCCCCGCGGGGCAGTGCACTGAAGCTTTCTTT. Residues: CASSQRRCDAPAGQCTEAFF.

The chain combines TRBV10-2 with TRBJ2-5; D possibly corresponds to TRBD2 (5 bases). Looked up from germline, CDR1 is WSHSY and CDR2 is SAAADI. Between the trimmed V and J ends, which lost 6 bases and 4 bases, there was a span of 12 bases. The CDR3 is 13 residues long. The CDR3 DNA sequence: TGCGCCAGCAGGTTGGCTAGCTCAGAGACCCAGTACTTC. Amino acids: CASRLASSETQYF.

V gene TRBV19 combines with J gene TRBJ1-1, with D unresolved. The CDR3 contains 12 residues. V was pared by 9 bases and J by 2 bases, with 10 bases between. CDR1 LNHDA and CDR2 SQIVND come from the germline V gene (reference sequence). The CDR3 nucleotides read TGTGCCAGAGACGCGGGAAACACTGAAGCTTTCTTT. It is translated as CARDAGNTEAFF.